This T cell receptor beta chain was recovered during a study of blood T cell repertoires in COVID-19. Study details: T cells, B-cell-depleted T cells, or PBMCs supplied cDNA or gDNA.

TCRdb keeps only in-frame clones here, not all; method: immunoSEQ multiplex PCR. The sample includes some 8,100 clones, 75% to 95% of them seen just once. There are 12 residues in the CDR3. CDR1 and CDR2 from the germline V gene are MDHEN and SYDVKM. Trimming cost V 7 bases and J 1 base, with 8 bases left between them. The chain is built from TRBV28 and TRBJ2-7; D not resolved. Input material: peripheral blood. This receptor was identified in a woman in her forties or fifties with active COVID-19. The CDR3 protein is CASKSQSYEQYF. The CDR3 DNA reads as TGTGCCAGCAAATCCCAGTCCTACGAGCAGTACTTC.